The present T cell receptor (beta chain) was sequenced within a study of shared clonotypes between healthy human individuals (TCRdb year 2020). For the study in its entirety: A few men and two women, aged 18 to 49 years, made up the cohort. To estimate repertoire size and how much clonotype sharing occurs between individuals, the study deeply sequenced the blood TCR repertoires of roughly 5 healthy adults. Different laboratories and diverse techniques were used to prepare libraries and sequence TCR repertoires, to increase sequencing depth and limit assay-specific biases. For each donor, CD4 naive and CD4 memory were each given three plates, CD8 naive was given two plates, and CD8 memory was given one plate. Each donor's leukapheresis produced roughly between roughly 0.85 and 9 billion PBMCs. Broader findings and caveats from the paper: Naive subsets generally had larger estimated clonotype richness than memory subsets did. Pairwise subsampling led to the expectation that sequencing depth would affect the degree of clonotype sharing among donors. Compared with non-shared clonotypes, the clonotypes found in all four sorted-subset donors had higher generation probabilities. The small number of donors limited the genetic and exposure-history diversity represented. Sharing across a handful of donors was observed for around 4.8% of naive CD4, 3.5% of naive CD8, over 2% of memory CD4, and about 0.4% of memory CD8 clonotypes. Incomplete sequencing was indicated by rarefaction of sorted-subset datasets, despite the large sequencing depth. Sampling was restricted to blood, and TCR repertoires in tissues likely differ from the TCR repertoires found in blood.

V was cut back by 6 bases and J by 0 bases, leaving a gap of 3 bases between them. Looking up the germline V gene yields CDR1 WSHSY and CDR2 SAAADI. The CDR3, from cysteine to phenylalanine, totals 11 residues. Kept here is only the CDR3 DNA, which spans 33 bases and is read in frame from base 1. The donors were healthy, HIV-negative adults with no recently reported acute infections or vaccinations. All donors were Caucasian adults living in Nashville, Tennessee, USA. CD4+ T cells were enriched through magnetic negative selection, after which naive cells were positively selected on CD45RA and the remaining negative fraction served as the memory subset. After blood collection by leukapheresis, PBMCs were isolated using Ficoll-Histopaque density gradient centrifugation and then cryopreserved in the vapor phase of liquid nitrogen. Analytical flow cytometry was used to check the purity and quantity of every magnetically sorted T cell population. Genomic DNA was isolated from each sorted fraction and quantified by UV absorbance on a Nanodrop 2000c.

On this clone itself: No cognate antigen has been identified for it. No base quality values were provided; no much bigger clone lies one nucleotide off. The sample carries other DNA sequences with the same CDR3.

Using the deep immunoSEQ assay, TCR CDR3 regions were amplified from genomic DNA by multiplex PCR. Extracted genomic DNA from each cell subset was spread evenly across all wells of several immunoSEQ 96-well plates, with each plate serving as a replicate. For sorted subsets, roughly 200 ng of genomic DNA, equivalent to some 30,000 T cell genomes, went into each replicate PCR. Purified libraries were measured with a Qubit 3.0 fluorometer, size-checked on a Bioanalyzer 2100, and measured again with the KAPA Library Quantification kit. A separate single-read 150-cycle Illumina NextSeq 550 flow cell was used to sequence each immunoSEQ 96-well plate. From the authors' description of their analysis: The immunoSEQ output contained only junctional sequences without quality scores, so filtering could not match that applied to full-length reads. To assign V/J genes and CDR3, sequences were annotated against IMGT germline references using PyIR, a Python wrapper for IgBLAST v1.9. Reads with weak V/J assignments (E-value above 1e-6), missing CDR3, stop codons, out-of-frame junctions, or ambiguous translated residues were removed. V3J clonotypes were defined as sequences sharing an identical inferred V gene, J gene, and CDR3 amino acid sequence. Percentage overlap between repertoires was calculated by dividing the number of shared unique clonotypes by the size of the smaller repertoire. Repertoire richness was assessed with RTK rarefaction, the Chao1 estimator, and Recon v2.1 estimates of unobserved clonotypes. For all TCRbeta clonotypes obtained by the gDNA method from a handful of donors, generation probabilities were computed with OLGA. The table comes from immuneACCESS by way of TCRdb, which keeps in-frame sequences with V and J called. Part of the clones is missing from these tables; in studies checked, under half for an unresolved V gene and the rest for unknown reasons. The V and J calls and the clone size are those of that table, but D and trimming were determined from the DNA. The sample table lists just over 2,000,000 clones, about 95% of them with a count of one. Jointly, the top ten make up 0.13% of the sample.

The V gene is TRBV10-2 and the J gene is TRBJ2-7; no D segment can be confidently identified. Sequenced input: naive CD4+ T cells sorted from blood. According to the study, the label for this sample's cell subset or site signals: CD45RA+ positively selected. The clonotype comes from a man between 18 and 35 years old in good health. Here the CDR3 is given as CASRNSYEQYF. The DNA is as follows: TGCGCCAGCAGAAACTCCTACGAGCAGTACTTC.